These 17 T cell receptor beta chains were sequenced from one sample in a study of T cell changes during pregnancy in multiple sclerosis. Libraries were prepared by immunoSEQ multiplex PCR; TCRdb keeps only in-frame clonotypes and omits some of them. The table lists roughly 61,000 clones, 75% to 90% of them singletons. The specimen was peripheral blood, collected in the first trimester of pregnancy. The receptors were sampled from a female donor in good health, enrolled as a control in a pregnancy study.

This chain uses TRBV6-1 with TRBJ2-1, with TRBD2 matching 11 bases. The CDR3 contains 13 residues. V lost 8 bases to trimming and J lost 6 bases; unmatched junction nucleotides: 3. CDR1 is MNHNS and CDR2 is SASEGT in the germline V gene. The CDR3 loop is CASVSGGANEQFF. The CDR3 nucleotides read TGTGCCAGCGTTAGCGGGGGGGCCAATGAGCAGTTCTTC.

The V and J genes are TRBV27 and TRBJ1-1, with 8 positions matching TRBD1. Looked up from germline, CDR1 is MNHEY and CDR2 is SMNVEV (reference sequence). J gave up 6 bases and V 6 bases, and 12 bases lay outside the gene matches. The CDR3 extends over 15 amino acids. CDR3 residues: CASSKPGQGIAEAFF. The CDR3 DNA reads TGTGCCAGCAGCAAACCCGGACAGGGTATCGCTGAAGCTTTCTTT.

The V call is TRBV5-6, the J call TRBJ2-7; D remains unclear. CDR1 is SGHDT and CDR2 is YYEEEE in the germline V gene. The CDR3 is made up of 14 amino acids. With 2 bases removed from V and 2 bases from J, the gap between germline ends came to 11 bases. CDR3 sequence reads: CASSLPYAAYEQYF. CDR3 in DNA: TGTGCCAGCAGCTTACCCTACGCCGCCTACGAGCAGTACTTC.

This clone was recorded only once. This chain uses TRBV29-1 with TRBJ2-3; TRBD2 aligns across 16 bases. The CDR3 covers 18 residues. After removal of 5 bases from V and 6 bases from J, the junction contained 14 bases not matched to a gene. From germline, CDR1 is SQVTM and CDR2 ANQGSEA. As DNA, the CDR3 is TGCAGCGTTAGGGCCGGGACTAGCGGGGGGGCCATAAAGGATACGCAGTATTTT. Its protein is CSVRAGTSGGAIKDTQYF.

In this sample, this clone turned up once. V gene TRBV30 combines with J gene TRBJ1-2; D is uncertain. The CDR3 length is 10 residues. Germline V gene sequence: CDR1 GTSNPN, CDR2 SVGIG (reference sequence). V lost 5 bases and J lost 7, with 8 bases in between. CDR3: CAWGLGGYTF. The DNA of the CDR3 is TGTGCCTGGGGACTCGGTGGCTACACCTTC.

In nucleotides, the CDR3 is TGCGCCAGCAGTCAATCGCCGATTACACGCAGGGGTATTCGCAATCAGCCCCAGCATTTT. This sequence encodes CASSQSPITRRGIRNQPQHF. The chain is built from TRBV23-1 and TRBJ1-5; TRBD1 might be the D (6 bases). TRBV23-1 is known as an ORF, though its function is uncertain. This CDR3 contains 20 residues. The V and J ends lost 0 bases and 2 bases respectively, with 23 bases between them.

The J gene is TRBJ2-2, the V gene TRBV7-3; 7 nucleotides line up with TRBD2. The CDR3 contains 14 residues. Trimming took 3 bases from V and 4 from J; bases not matched to a gene: 2. CDR1 is SGHTA, CDR2 FQGTGA, per germline. The CDR3 is CASSLGGGTGELFF. In nucleotides, the CDR3 is TGTGCCAGCAGCTTGGGCGGGGGCACCGGGGAGCTGTTTTTT.

The chain employs TRBV5-1 and TRBJ2-7, with D perhaps matching TRBD1 (6 bases). CDR1 and CDR2 (germline): SGHRS, YFSETQ. This CDR3 has 15 residues. Trimming pared 4 bases from V and 0 bases from J, leaving 14 bases between. In DNA form, the CDR3 reads TGCGCCAGCAGCCGTACAGGGCAGTTCTCCTACGAGCAGTACTTC. The encoded protein is CASSRTGQFSYEQYF.

This clone has a single count. V and J are TRBV7-9 and TRBJ1-5, with unresolved D. V was trimmed by 3 bases and J by 5 bases, leaving 5 bases between them. The germline gives CDR1 SEHNR, CDR2 FQNEAQ (reference sequence). CDR3 length equals 12 residues. The CDR3: CASSFRDQPQHF. In DNA form, the CDR3 reads TGTGCCAGCAGCTTCCGGGATCAGCCCCAGCATTTT.

The rearrangement links TRBV27 to TRBJ2-1; 7 positions match TRBD1. This CDR3 is built from 14 residues. Per the germline V gene, CDR1 is MNHEY and CDR2 is SMNVEV (reference sequence). The V segment lost 2 bases and the J segment 4 bases; nucleotides outside the gene matches: 2. The CDR3 sequence: CASSLGGQYNEQFF. CDR3 in DNA: TGTGCCAGCAGTTTAGGGGGACAGTACAATGAGCAGTTCTTC.

The CDR3 is CASSREGRAAAGGYGYTF. As DNA, the CDR3 is TGCGCCAGCAGCCGAGAAGGCAGGGCAGCGGCGGGGGGCTATGGCTACACCTTC. V and J are TRBV4-3 and TRBJ1-2; D might be TRBD1 (5 bases). V dropped 4 bases and J dropped 4 bases, with 25 bases sitting between them. In germline, CDR1 is LGHNA, CDR2 YSLEER. The CDR3 sequence is 18 residues long.

The chain carries TRBV5-6 and TRBJ2-7, with TRBD2 identical over 10 bases. The CDR3 runs to 16 residues. Germline CDR1 and CDR2: SGHDT and YYEEEE. V lost 3 bases and J lost 1; bases outside the gene matches: 7. The CDR3 DNA reads TGTGCCAGCAGCTACCGTAGCGGGGGGATATCCTACGAGCAGTACTTC. Translated, it gives CASSYRSGGISYEQYF.

V usage is TRBV11-3 and J usage is TRBJ2-1, with TRBD2 matching over 7 bases. This CDR3 contains 14 residues. Germline values: CDR1 SGHNT, CDR2 YENEEA. V was clipped by 2 bases and J by 8 bases; unmatched bases: 6. CDR3 in DNA: TGTGCCAGCAGCTTAATTCCGGCGGGGGATGAGCAGTTCTTC. This gives the protein CASSLIPAGDEQFF.

V is TRBV11-1 and J is TRBJ2-7; the match to TRBD2 covers 7 bases. Per germline, CDR1 SGHAT and CDR2 FQDESV (reference sequence). This CDR3 has 16 residues. J lost 2 bases, V lost 5 bases, and 12 bases had no gene match. The CDR3 nucleotides are TGTGCCAGCAGCCGCGGAGAGGGGAGGGGTACCTACGAGCAGTACTTC. It yields the protein CASSRGEGRGTYEQYF.

This clone showed up just once. The gene calls are TRBV7-9 and TRBJ2-2, with 10 bases lining up with TRBD1. V shed 5 bases, J shed 0 bases, and the junction held 6 bases outside the gene matches. Germline-derived CDR1 and CDR2 are SEHNR and FQNEAQ (reference sequence). This CDR3 has 17 amino acids. The CDR3 here is CASSRRQGAANTGELFF. Written as DNA, the CDR3 is TGTGCCAGCAGCCGGAGACAGGGGGCCGCGAACACCGGGGAGCTGTTTTTT.

This sequence joins TRBV29-1 and TRBJ1-2; no definite D call. The CDR3 totals 11 residues. Trimming cost V 3 bases and J 6 bases, with 8 bases left between them. Germline CDR1 reads SQVTM; CDR2 reads ANQGSEA. In DNA form, the CDR3 reads TGCAGCGTTGACGACTTGCATGGCTACACCTTC. This sequence encodes CSVDDLHGYTF.

V usage is TRBV7-9 and J usage is TRBJ2-1; 7 bases agree with TRBD1. The CDR3 runs 16 residues. V dropped 5 bases and J dropped 7; count of bases not matched to a gene: 14. The germline CDR1 and CDR2 sequences are SEHNR and FQNEAQ (reference sequence). CDR3 in DNA: TGTGCCAGCAGCGCACTTCAGCCCGGGACAGTAAATGAGCAGTTCTTC. Its protein product is CASSALQPGTVNEQFF.